This T cell receptor (beta chain) came from a study of regulatory T cells in long-lasting Graves disease. This clonotype has at least ten counts. HTBI primers from iRepertoire and Arm-PCR of CDR3 regions yielded the TCR beta libraries. TCRdb fed the multiplex PCR reads into MiXCR, producing one record per CDR3 protein. The data hold around 400,000 distinct CDR3 sequences, with 21% observed a single time. As for time point: persistent/refractory GD, antithyroid drugs over 5 years with positive TRAb. Isolated PBMC RNA provided the starting material for the TCR library. The clonotype was recovered from a female donor with Graves disease. This specimen was peripheral blood mononuclear cells (PBMCs), taken when the disease was refractory, from a patient treated with antithyroid drugs.

The CDR3 bases are TGTGCCAGCAGCTTGGGACTAGGACCCTACGAGCAGTACTTC. This translates into CASSLGLGPYEQYF. The chain has TRBV5-5 and TRBJ2-7; D might be TRBD2 (6 bases). The length of the CDR3 is 14 residues. The germline CDR1 and CDR2 sequences are SGHKS and YYEKEE (reference sequence). V shed 0 bases and J shed 2 bases, with 9 bases lying between them.